Reported below is one T cell receptor beta chain. Its antigen is unknown. From germline, CDR1 is SGDLS and CDR2 YYNGEE. This CDR3 comprises 16 residues. Trimming pared 4 bases from V and 4 bases from J, leaving 17 bases between. The sample originates from a study of glioma-infiltrating T cells after dendritic cell vaccination. The study's findings and limits: Survival was not directly related to TCR clonality in these patients.

The sample's time point: after dendritic cell vaccination, including at tumor progression/relapse. None of the glioblastoma patients had an isocitrate dehydrogenase mutation. Primers: 60 V beta forward and 13 J beta reverse. Only in-frame clones appear in the TCRdb table, and some are missing; sequencing was by immunoSEQ multiplex PCR. The sample contains tens of thousands of clones, roughly 84% of which appear only once. The rearrangement joins TRBV9 to TRBJ1-4, with D possibly TRBD1 on 6 matching bases. The receptor comes from a human donor with glioblastoma. Sequenced here: blood, sampled after dendritic cell vaccination. This chain's CDR3 is CASSPRGRGRNEKLFF. The CDR3 DNA is TGTGCCAGCAGCCCCAGGGGTCGGGGACGTAATGAAAAACTGTTTTTT.